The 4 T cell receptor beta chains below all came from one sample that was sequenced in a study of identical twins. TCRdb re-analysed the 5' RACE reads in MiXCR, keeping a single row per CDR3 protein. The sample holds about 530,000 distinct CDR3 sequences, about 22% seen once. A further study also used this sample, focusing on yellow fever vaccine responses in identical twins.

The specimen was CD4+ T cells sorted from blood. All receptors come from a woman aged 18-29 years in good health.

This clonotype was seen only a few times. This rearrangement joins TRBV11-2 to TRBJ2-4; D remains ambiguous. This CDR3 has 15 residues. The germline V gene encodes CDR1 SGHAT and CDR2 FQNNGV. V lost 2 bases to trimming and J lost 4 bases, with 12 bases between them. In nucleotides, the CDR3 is TGTGCCAGCAGCTTAAGTGGAAACATGAAAAACATTCAGTACTTC. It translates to CASSLSGNMKNIQYF.

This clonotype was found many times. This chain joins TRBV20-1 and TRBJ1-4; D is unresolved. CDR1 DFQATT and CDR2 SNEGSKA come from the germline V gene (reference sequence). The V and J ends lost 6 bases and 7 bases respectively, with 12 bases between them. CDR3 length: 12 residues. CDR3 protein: CSAGRSIEKLFF. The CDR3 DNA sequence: TGCAGTGCGGGGAGGTCGATTGAAAAACTGTTTTTT.

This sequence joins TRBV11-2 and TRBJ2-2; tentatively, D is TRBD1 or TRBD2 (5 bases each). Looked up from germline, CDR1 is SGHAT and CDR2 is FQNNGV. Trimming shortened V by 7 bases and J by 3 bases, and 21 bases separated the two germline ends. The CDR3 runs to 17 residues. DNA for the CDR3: TGTGCCAGCAACCCCCTGGAAGGGACGTACGACACCGGGGAGCTGTTTTTT. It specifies CASNPLEGTYDTGELFF.

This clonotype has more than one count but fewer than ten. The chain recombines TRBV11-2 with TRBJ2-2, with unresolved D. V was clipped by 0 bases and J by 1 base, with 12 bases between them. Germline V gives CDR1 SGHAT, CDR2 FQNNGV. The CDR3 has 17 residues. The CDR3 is CASSLDLTAQNTGELFF. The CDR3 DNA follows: TGTGCCAGCAGCTTAGATCTTACAGCTCAGAACACCGGGGAGCTGTTTTTT.